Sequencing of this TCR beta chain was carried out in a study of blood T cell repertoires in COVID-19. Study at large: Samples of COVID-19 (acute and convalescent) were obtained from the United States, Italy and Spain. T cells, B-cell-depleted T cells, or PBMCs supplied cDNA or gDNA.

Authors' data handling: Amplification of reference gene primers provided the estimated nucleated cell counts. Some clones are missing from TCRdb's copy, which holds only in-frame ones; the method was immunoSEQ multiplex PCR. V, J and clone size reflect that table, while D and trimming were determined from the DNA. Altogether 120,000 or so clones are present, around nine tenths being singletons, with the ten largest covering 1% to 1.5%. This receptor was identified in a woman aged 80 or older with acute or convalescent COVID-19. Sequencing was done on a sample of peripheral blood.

The CDR3 bases are TGTGCCAGCAGTTCCCCGCAGTGGAGGGGCGAAGCTTTCTTT. Encoded protein: CASSSPQWRGEAFF. V is TRBV6-2 or TRBV6-3 and J is TRBJ1-1, with D possibly TRBD1 on 5 matching bases. The CDR3 loop spans 14 amino acids. Germline V CDR1 and CDR2: MNHEY, SVGEGT. V dropped 4 bases and J dropped 8 bases, with 17 bases sitting between them.